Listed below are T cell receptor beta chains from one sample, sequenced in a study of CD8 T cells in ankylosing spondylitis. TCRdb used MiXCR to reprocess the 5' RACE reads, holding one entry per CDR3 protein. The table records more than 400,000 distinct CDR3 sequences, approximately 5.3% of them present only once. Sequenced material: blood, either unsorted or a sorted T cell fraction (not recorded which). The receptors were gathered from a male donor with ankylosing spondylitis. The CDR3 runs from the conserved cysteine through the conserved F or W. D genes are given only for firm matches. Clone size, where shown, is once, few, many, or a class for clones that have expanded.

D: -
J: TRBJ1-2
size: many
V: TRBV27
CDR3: CASSPLSYSDYGYTF
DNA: TGTGCCAGCAGCCCCCTTTCTTATAGTGACTATGGCTACACCTTC

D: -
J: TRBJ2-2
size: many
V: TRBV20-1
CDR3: CSARVNTGELFF
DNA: TGCAGTGCTAGAGTCAACACCGGGGAGCTGTTTTTT

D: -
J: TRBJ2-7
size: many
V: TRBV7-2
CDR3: CASSPVRSSYEQYF
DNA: TGTGCCAGCAGCCCTGTCCGAAGCTCCTACGAGCAGTACTTC

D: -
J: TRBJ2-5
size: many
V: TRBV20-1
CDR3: CSARLSETQYF
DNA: TGCAGTGCTAGGTTGTCGGAGACCCAGTACTTC

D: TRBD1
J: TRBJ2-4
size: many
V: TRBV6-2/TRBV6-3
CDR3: CASRRDRGNIQYF
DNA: TGTGCCAGCAGACGGGACAGGGGGAACATTCAGTACTTC

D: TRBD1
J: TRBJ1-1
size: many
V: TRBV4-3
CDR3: CASTPGQGFSEAFF
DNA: TGCGCCAGCACCCCGGGACAGGGTTTTTCTGAAGCTTTCTTT

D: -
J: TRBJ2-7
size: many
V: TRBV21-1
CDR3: CASSKEAGRRTYEQYF
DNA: TGTGCCAGCAGCAAAGAAGCAGGGCGGAGGACCTACGAGCAGTACTTC

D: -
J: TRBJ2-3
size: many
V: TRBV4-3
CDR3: CASSQHSVQGTTDTQYF
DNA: TGCGCCAGCAGCCAACATTCGGTGCAGGGGACAACAGATACGCAGTATTTT

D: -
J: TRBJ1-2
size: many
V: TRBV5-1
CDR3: CASSSPTGPGTGYTF
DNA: TGCGCCAGCAGCTCCCCGACAGGTCCCGGTACGGGCTACACCTTC

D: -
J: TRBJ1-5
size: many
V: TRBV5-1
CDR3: CASSQWGGLGQPQHF
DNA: TGCGCCAGCAGCCAATGGGGGGGGCTCGGTCAGCCCCAGCATTTT

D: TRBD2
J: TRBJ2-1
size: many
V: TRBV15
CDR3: CATSLAGNYNEQFF
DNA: TGTGCCACCAGCTTAGCGGGGAACTACAATGAGCAGTTCTTC

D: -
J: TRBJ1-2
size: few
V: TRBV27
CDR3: CASSPRWGQPPPYGYTF
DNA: TGTGCCAGCAGTCCCCGGTGGGGCCAACCTCCTCCTTATGGCTACACCTTC

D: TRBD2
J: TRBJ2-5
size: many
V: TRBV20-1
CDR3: CSALTSRTQYF
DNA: TGCAGTGCCCTGACTAGCCGGACCCAGTACTTC

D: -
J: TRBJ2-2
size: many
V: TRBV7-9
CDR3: CASSLAQGADGELFF
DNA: TGTGCCAGCAGCTTAGCGCAGGGAGCCGACGGGGAGCTGTTTTTT

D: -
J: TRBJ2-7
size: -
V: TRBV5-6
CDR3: CASSSDPRGNPHEQYF
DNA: TGTGCCAGCAGCTCGGACCCGAGGGGAAACCCCCACGAGCAGTACTTC

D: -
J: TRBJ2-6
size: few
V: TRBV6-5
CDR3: CASSYFGAGANVLTF
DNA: TGTGCCAGCAGTTACTTTGGGGCCGGGGCCAACGTCCTGACTTTC

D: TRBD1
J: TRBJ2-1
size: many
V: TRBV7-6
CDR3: CASRPGQGYYNEQFF
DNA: TGTGCCAGCCGCCCAGGACAGGGTTACTACAATGAGCAGTTCTTC

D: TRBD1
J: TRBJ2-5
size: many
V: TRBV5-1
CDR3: CASSLIGQGYLETQYF
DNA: TGCGCCAGCAGCTTGATCGGACAGGGTTATTTGGAGACCCAGTACTTC

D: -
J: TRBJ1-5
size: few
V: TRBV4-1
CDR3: CASSQDDAGSNQPQHF
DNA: TGCGCCAGCAGCCAAGATGACGCGGGGAGCAATCAGCCCCAGCATTTT

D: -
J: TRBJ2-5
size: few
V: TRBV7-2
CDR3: CASSLAPPSTESLKTQYF
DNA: TGTGCCAGCAGCTTAGCCCCCCCTTCCACGGAATCTTTAAAGACCCAGTACTTC

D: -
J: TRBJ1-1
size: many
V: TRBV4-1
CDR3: CASSPLGRPGWDTEAFF
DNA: TGCGCCAGCAGCCCTCTGGGGCGGCCGGGGTGGGACACTGAAGCTTTCTTT

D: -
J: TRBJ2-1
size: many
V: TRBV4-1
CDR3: CASSQGPGSGLSEQFF
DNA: TGCGCCAGCAGCCAAGGACCGGGGTCGGGGTTGAGTGAGCAGTTCTTC

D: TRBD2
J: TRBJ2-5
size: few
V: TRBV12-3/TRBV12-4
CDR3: CASIRAGEGTQYF
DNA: TGTGCCAGCATCCGAGCGGGAGAGGGGACCCAGTACTTC

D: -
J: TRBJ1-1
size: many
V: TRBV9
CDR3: CASSTNRDMGNTEAFF
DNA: TGTGCCAGCAGCACGAACCGGGACATGGGGAACACTGAAGCTTTCTTT

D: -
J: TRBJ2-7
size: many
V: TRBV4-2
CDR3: CASSQDGRGTYEQYF
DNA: TGTGCCAGCAGCCAAGATGGAAGGGGCACATACGAGCAGTACTTC

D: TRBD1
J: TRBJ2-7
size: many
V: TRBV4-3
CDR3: CASSLKTGPYEQYF
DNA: TGCGCCAGCAGCCTTAAGACAGGGCCCTACGAGCAGTACTTC

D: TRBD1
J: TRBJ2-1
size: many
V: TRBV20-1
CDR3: CSVPRTGGANEQFF
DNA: TGCAGTGTCCCTCGGACAGGGGGCGCGAATGAGCAGTTCTTC

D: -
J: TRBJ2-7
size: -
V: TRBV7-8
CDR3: CASSPTWGDEQYF
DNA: TGTGCCAGCAGCCCAACATGGGGTGACGAGCAGTACTTC

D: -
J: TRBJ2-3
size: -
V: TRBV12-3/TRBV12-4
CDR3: CASSFFRDIRTDTQYF
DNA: TGTGCCAGCAGTTTCTTCCGGGACATTCGCACAGATACGCAGTATTTT

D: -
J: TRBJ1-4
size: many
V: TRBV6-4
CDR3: CASSHPCRTAEMKNCFF
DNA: -

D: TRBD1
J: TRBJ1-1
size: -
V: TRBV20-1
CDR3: CSARETYRDSSGTEAFF
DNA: TGCAGTGCTAGAGAGACCTATCGGGACAGCTCGGGCACTGAAGCTTTCTTT

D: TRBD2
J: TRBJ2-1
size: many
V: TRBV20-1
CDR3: CSARRAGDLYNEQFF
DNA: TGCAGTGCTAGAAGAGCGGGAGACTTGTACAATGAGCAGTTCTTC

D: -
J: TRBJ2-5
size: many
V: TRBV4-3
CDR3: CASSQGWAQETQYF
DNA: TGCGCCAGCAGCCAAGGGTGGGCCCAAGAGACCCAGTACTTC

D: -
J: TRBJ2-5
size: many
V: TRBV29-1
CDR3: CSVEAGREETQYF
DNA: TGCAGCGTTGAGGCGGGAAGAGAAGAGACCCAGTACTTC

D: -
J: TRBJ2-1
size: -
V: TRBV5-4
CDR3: CASSTTKSSYNEQFF
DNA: TGTGCCAGCAGCACTACTAAGAGCTCCTACAATGAGCAGTTCTTC

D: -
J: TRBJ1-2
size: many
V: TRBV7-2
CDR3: CASSFGSIYLNYGYTF
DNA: TGTGCCAGCAGCTTCGGGTCTATTTACCTTAACTATGGCTACACCTTC

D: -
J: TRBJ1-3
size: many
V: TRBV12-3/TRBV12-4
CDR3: CASTPGGAGNTIYF
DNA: TGTGCCAGCACCCCTGGGGGCGCTGGAAACACCATATATTTT

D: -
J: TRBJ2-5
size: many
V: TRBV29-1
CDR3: CSALHTWGYQETQYF
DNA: TGCAGCGCTTTGCATACCTGGGGGTACCAAGAGACCCAGTACTTC

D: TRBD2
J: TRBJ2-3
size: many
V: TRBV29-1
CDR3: CSVEGGADTQYF
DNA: TGCAGCGTTGAGGGAGGGGCAGATACGCAGTATTTT

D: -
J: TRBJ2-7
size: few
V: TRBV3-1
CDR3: CASSQDLSLRDNPYEQYF
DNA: TGTGCCAGCAGCCAAGATTTAAGTCTACGGGACAACCCCTACGAGCAGTACTTC

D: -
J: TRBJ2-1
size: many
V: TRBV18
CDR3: CASSPPPMGNEQFF
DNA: TGTGCCAGCTCACCACCCCCGATGGGCAATGAGCAGTTCTTC

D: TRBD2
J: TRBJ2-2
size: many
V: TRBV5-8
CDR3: CASSPLIAGNTGELFF
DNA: TGTGCCAGCAGCCCTTTAATAGCGGGGAACACCGGGGAGCTGTTTTTT

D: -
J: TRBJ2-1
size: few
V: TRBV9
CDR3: CASSVVRGRQFF
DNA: TGTGCCAGCAGCGTAGTCCGAGGGAGGCAGTTCTTC

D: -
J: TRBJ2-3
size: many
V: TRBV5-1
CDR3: CASSFSPRGGLTDTQYF
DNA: TGCGCCAGCAGCTTCTCCCCCAGGGGGGGTCTCACAGATACGCAGTATTTT

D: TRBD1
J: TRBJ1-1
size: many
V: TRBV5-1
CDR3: CASSRDRATEVFF
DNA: TGCGCCAGCAGCCGAGACAGGGCCACTGAAGTTTTCTTT

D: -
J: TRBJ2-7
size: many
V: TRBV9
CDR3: CASSPSDSLLEQYF
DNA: TGTGCCAGCAGCCCCAGTGATTCGCTCCTCGAGCAGTACTTC

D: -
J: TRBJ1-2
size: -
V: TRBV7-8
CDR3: CASSLKPGIVGGYTF
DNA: TGTGCCAGCAGCTTAAAGCCAGGAATTGTGGGTGGCTACACCTTC

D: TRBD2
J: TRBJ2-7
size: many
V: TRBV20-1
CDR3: CSARDGSGRYEQYF
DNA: TGCAGTGCTAGAGATGGTAGCGGGAGGTACGAGCAGTACTTC

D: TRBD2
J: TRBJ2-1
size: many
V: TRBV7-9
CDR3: CAATPGGRGEQFF
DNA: TGTGCCGCAACCCCGGGAGGGCGAGGTGAGCAGTTCTTC

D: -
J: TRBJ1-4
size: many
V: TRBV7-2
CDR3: CASSVNGQSNEKLFF
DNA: TGTGCCAGCAGCGTGAACGGGCAGTCTAATGAAAAACTGTTTTTT